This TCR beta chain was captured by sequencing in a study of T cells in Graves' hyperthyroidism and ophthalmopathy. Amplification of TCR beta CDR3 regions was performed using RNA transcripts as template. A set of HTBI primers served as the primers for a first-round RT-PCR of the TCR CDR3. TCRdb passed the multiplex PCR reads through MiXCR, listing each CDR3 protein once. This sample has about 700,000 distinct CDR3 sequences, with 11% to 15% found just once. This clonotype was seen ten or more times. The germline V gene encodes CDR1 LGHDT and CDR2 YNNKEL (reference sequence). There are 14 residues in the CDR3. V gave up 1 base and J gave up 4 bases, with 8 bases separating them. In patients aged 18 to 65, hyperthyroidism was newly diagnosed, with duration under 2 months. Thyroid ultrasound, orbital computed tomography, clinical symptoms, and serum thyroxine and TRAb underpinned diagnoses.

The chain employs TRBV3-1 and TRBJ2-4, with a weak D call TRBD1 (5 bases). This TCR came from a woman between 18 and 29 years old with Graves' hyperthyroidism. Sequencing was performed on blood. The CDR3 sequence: CASSQGAGKNIQYF. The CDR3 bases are TGTGCCAGCAGCCAAGGGGCAGGGAAAAACATTCAGTACTTC.